This TCR beta chain comes out of a study of cytomegalovirus exposure and HLA in healthy donors. Study observations and caveats: Reported performance of the classifier showed diagnosis of cytomegalovirus status with high specificity and sensitivity.

In the PCR, 60 Vbeta and 13 Jbeta primers were used. Per the study methods: As a later analysis found, there were approximately 80 million unique TCR beta chains, of which roughly 11 million were shared. The method was immunoSEQ multiplex PCR; TCRdb's version includes in-frame clones alone and lacks a portion of them. V, J and clone size were drawn from that table, and D and trimming were deduced from the DNA. Here the sample spans some 130,000 clones, about four fifths being singletons. On this clone: Antigen unknown.

Germline V gives CDR1 MNHEY, CDR2 SMNVEV (reference sequence). The V and J ends lost 4 bases and 4 bases respectively, with 17 bases between them. The CDR3 is 15 amino acids. Sample: PBMCs. The V call is TRBV27, the J call TRBJ2-7, with D perhaps TRBD1 (6 bases). This receptor was obtained from a man younger than 30 in good health and CMV-seronegative. CDR3 sequence reads: CASSYTTGLSYEQYF. CDR3 sequence (DNA): TGTGCCAGCAGTTACACAACAGGGTTGTCTTACGAGCAGTACTTC.